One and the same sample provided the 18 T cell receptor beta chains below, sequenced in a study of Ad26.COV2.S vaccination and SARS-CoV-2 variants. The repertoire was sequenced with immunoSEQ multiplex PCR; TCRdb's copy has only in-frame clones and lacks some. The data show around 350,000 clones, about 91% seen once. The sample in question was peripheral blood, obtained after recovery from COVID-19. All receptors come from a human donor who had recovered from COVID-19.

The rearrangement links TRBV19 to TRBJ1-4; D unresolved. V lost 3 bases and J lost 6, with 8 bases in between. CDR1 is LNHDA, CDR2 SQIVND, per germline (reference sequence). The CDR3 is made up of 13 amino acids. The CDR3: CASSISHYEKLFF. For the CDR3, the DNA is TGTGCCAGTAGTATTTCCCATTATGAAAAACTGTTTTTT.

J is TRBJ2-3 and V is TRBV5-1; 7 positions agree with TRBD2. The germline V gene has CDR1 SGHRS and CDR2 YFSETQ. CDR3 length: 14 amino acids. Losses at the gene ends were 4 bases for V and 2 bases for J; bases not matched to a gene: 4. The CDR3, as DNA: TGCGCCAGCAGCCAGGGACTAATCACAGATACGCAGTATTTT. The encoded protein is CASSQGLITDTQYF.

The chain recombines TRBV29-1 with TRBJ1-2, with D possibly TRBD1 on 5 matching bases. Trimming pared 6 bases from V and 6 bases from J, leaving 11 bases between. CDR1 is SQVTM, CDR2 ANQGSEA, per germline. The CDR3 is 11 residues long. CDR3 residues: CSVTGGHGYTF. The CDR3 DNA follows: TGCAGCGTCACGGGGGGTCATGGCTACACCTTC.

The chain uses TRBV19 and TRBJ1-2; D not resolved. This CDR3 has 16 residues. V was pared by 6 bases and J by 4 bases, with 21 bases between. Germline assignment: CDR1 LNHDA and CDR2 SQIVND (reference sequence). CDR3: CASSSSGVSRSYGYTF. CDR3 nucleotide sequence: TGTGCCAGTAGCAGTTCAGGTGTAAGTAGGTCCTATGGCTACACCTTC.

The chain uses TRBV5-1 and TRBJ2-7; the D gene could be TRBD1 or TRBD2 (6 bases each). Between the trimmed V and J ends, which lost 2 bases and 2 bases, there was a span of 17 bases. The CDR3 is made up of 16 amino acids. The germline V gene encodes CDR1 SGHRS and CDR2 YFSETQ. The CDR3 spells CASSFYSGGEAYEQYF. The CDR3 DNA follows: TGCGCCAGCAGCTTCTATTCCGGGGGCGAAGCCTACGAGCAGTACTTC. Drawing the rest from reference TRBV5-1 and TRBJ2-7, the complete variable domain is KAGVTQTPRYLIKTRGQQVTLSCSPISGHRSVSWYQQTPGQGLQFLFEYFSETQRNKGNFPGRFSGRQFSNSRSEMNVSTLELGDSALYLCASSFYSGGEAYEQYFGPGTRLTVT.

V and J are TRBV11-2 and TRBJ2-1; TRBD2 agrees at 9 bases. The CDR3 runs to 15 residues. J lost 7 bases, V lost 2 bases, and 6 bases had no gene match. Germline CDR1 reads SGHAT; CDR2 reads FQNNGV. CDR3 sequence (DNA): TGTGCCAGCAGCTTATCTAGCGGGGTTTGGAATGAGCAGTTCTTC. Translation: CASSLSSGVWNEQFF. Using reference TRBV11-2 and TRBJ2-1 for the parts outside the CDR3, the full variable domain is EAGVAQSPRYKIIEKRQSVAFWCNPISGHATLYWYQQILGQGPKLLIQFQNNGVVDDSQLPKDRFSAERLKGVDSTLKIQPAKLEDSAVYLCASSLSSGVWNEQFFGPGTRLTVL.

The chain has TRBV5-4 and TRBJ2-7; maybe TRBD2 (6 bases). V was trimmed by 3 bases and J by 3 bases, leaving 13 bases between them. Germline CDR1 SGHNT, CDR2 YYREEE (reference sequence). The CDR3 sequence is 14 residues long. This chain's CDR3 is CASSWGVFDYEQYF. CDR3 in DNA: TGTGCCAGCAGCTGGGGGGTTTTCGACTACGAGCAGTACTTC.

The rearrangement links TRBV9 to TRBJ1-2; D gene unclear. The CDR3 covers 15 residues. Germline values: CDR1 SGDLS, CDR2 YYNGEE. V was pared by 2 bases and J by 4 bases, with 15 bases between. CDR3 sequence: CASSVNTHSGYGYTF. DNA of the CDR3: TGTGCCAGCAGCGTGAACACCCATTCGGGCTATGGCTACACCTTC.

The CDR3 is CASLGWEAEAFF. CDR3 nucleotide sequence: TGTGCCAGCCTGGGGTGGGAGGCTGAAGCTTTCTTT. The chain combines TRBV5-4 with TRBJ1-1; D is undetermined. The CDR3 extends over 12 amino acids. Germline CDR1 is SGHNT and CDR2 is YYREEE (reference sequence). V was clipped by 7 bases and J by 6 bases, with 13 bases between them.

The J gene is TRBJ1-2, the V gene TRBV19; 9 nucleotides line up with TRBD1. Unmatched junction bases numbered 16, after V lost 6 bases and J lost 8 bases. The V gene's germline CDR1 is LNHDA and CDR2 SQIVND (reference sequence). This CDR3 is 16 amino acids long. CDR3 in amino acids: CASRTTWGHRGQGYTF. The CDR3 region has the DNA TGTGCCAGTAGGACGACCTGGGGACACAGGGGGCAAGGCTACACCTTC.

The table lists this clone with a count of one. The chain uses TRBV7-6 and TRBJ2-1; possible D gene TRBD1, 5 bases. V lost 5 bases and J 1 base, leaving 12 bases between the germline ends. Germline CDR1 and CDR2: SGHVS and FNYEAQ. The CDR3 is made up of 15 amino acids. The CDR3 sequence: CASSHDSISYNEQFF. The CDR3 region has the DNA TGTGCCAGCAGCCACGACAGTATTTCCTACAATGAGCAGTTCTTC. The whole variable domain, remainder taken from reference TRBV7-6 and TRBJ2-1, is GAGVSQSPRYKVTKRGQDVALRCDPISGHVSLYWYRQALGQGPEFLTYFNYEAQQDKSGLPNDRFSAERPEGSISTLTIQRTEQRDSAMYRCASSHDSISYNEQFFGPGTRLTVL.

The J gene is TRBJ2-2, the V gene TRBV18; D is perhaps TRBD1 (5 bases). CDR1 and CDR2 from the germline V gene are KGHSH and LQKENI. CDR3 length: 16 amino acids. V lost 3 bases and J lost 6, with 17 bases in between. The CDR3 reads CASSPPDSDRSGELFF. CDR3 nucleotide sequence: TGTGCCAGCTCACCCCCTGACAGTGATAGGTCCGGGGAGCTGTTTTTT. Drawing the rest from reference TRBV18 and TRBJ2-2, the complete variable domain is NAGVMQNPRHLVRRRGQEARLRCSPMKGHSHVYWYRQLPEEGLKFMVYLQKENIIDESGMPKERFSAEFPKEGPSILRIQQVVRGDSAAYFCASSPPDSDRSGELFFGEGSRLTVL.

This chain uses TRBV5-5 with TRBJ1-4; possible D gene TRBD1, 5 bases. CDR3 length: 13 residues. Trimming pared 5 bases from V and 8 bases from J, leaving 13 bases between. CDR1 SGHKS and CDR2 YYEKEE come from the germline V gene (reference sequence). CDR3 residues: CASRAPRGEKLFF. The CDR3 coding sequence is TGTGCCAGCAGGGCCCCTCGGGGCGAAAAACTGTTTTTT.

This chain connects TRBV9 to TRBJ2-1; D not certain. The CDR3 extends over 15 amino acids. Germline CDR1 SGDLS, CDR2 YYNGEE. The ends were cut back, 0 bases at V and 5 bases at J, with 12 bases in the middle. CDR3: CASSVEGSINNEQFF. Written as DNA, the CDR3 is TGTGCCAGCAGCGTAGAGGGATCTATTAACAATGAGCAGTTCTTC.

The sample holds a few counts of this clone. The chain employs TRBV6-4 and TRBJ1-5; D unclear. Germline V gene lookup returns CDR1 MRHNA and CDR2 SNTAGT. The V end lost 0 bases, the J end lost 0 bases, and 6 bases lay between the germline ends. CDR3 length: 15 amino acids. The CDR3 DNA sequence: TGTGCCAGCAGTGACTCGAGCGGTAGCAATCAGCCCCAGCATTTT. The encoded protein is CASSDSSGSNQPQHF.

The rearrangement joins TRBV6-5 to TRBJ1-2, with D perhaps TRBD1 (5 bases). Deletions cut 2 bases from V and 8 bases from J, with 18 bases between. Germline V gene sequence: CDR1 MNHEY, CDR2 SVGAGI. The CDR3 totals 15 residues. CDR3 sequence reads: CASSYGAGRQWGYTF. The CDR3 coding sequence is TGTGCCAGCAGTTACGGAGCAGGGCGTCAGTGGGGCTACACCTTC.

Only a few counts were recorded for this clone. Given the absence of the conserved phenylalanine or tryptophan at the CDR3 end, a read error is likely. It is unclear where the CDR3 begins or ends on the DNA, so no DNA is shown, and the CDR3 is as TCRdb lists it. The chain's CDR3 is CASPHPMGTL. The J gene is TRBJ1-6, the V gene TRBV27. The CDR3 length is 10 residues, termini included. CDR1 MNHEY and CDR2 SMNVEV come from the germline V gene (reference sequence).

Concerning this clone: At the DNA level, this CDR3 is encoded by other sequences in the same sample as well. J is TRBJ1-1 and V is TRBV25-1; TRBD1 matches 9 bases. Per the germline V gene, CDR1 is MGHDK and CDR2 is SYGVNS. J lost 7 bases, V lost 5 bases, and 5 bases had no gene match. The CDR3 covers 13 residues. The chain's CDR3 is CASSYRGRIEAFF. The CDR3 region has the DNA TGTGCCAGCAGTTACAGGGGGCGGATTGAAGCTTTCTTT.